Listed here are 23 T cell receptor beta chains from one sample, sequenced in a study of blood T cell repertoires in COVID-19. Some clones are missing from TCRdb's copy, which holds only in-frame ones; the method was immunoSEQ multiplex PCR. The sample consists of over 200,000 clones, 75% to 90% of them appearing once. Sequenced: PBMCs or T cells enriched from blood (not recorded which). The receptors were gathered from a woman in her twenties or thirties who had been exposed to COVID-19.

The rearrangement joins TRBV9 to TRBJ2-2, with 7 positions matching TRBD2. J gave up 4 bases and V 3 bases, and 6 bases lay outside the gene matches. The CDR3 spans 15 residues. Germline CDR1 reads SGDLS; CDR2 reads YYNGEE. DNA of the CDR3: TGTGCCAGCAGCGCAGCCGGGGGGAGCACCGGGGAGCTGTTTTTT. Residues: CASSAAGGSTGELFF.

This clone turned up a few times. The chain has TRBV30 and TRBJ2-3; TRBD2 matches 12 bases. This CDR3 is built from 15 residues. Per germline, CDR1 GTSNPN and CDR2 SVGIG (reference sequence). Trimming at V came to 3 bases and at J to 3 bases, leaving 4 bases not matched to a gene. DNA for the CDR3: TGTGCCTGGAGAACAGGACTAGCGGGGACAGATACGCAGTATTTT. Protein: CAWRTGLAGTDTQYF.

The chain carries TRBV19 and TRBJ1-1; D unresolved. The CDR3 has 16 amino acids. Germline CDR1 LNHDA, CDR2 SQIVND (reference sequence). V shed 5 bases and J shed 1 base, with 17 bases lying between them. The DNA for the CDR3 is TGTGCCAGTAGTTTGGCAGCGGGTATTCCGAACACTGAAGCTTTCTTT. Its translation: CASSLAAGIPNTEAFF.

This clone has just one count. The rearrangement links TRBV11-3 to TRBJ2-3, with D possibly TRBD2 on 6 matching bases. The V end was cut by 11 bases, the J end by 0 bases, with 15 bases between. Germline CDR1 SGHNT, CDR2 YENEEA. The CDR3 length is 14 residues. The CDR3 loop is CAPRRGTSTDTQYF. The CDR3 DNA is TGTGCCCCCCGGCGGGGCACTAGCACAGATACGCAGTATTTT.

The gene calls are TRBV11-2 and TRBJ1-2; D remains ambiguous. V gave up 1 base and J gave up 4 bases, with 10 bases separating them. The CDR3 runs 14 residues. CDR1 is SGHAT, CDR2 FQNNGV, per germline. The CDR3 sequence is CASSLVVVRYGYTF. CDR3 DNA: TGTGCCAGCAGCTTAGTGGTAGTTCGCTATGGCTACACCTTC. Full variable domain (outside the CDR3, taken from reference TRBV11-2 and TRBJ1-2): EAGVAQSPRYKIIEKRQSVAFWCNPISGHATLYWYQQILGQGPKLLIQFQNNGVVDDSQLPKDRFSAERLKGVDSTLKIQPAKLEDSAVYLCASSLVVVRYGYTFGSGTRLTVV.

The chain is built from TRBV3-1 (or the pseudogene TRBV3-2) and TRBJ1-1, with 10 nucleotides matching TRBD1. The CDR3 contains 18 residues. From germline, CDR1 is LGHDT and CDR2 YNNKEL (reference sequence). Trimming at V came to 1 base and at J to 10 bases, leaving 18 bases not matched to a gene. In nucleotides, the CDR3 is TGTGCCAGCAGCCAAGGGTGGGACAGGGGCCCCCAGTGGGGCCGAGCTTTCTTT. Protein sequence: CASSQGWDRGPQWGRAFF.

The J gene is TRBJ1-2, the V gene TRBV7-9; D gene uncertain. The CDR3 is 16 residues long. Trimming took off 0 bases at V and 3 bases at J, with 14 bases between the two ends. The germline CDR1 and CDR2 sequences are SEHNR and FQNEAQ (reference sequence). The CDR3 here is CASSLAYRGTDYGYTF. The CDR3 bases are TGTGCCAGCAGCTTAGCGTATCGGGGAACTGACTATGGCTACACCTTC.

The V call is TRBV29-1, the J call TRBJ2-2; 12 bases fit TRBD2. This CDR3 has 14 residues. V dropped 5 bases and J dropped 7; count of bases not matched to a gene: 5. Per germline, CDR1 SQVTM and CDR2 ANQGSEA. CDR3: CSVQLAGGFGELFF. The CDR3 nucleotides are TGCAGCGTTCAACTAGCGGGGGGTTTCGGGGAGCTGTTTTTT.

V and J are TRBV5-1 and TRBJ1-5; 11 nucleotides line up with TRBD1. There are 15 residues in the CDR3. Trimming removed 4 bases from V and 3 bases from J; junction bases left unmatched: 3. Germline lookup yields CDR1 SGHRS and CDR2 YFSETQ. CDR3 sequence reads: CASSEGQGANQPQHF. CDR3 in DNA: TGCGCCAGCAGCGAAGGACAGGGGGCCAATCAGCCCCAGCATTTT.

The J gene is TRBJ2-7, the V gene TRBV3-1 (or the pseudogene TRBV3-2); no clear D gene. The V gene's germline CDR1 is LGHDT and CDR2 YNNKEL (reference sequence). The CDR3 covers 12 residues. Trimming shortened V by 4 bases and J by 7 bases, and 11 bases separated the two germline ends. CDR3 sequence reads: CASSPRQAEQYF. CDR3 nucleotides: TGTGCCAGCAGCCCTCGCCAGGCAGAGCAGTACTTC.

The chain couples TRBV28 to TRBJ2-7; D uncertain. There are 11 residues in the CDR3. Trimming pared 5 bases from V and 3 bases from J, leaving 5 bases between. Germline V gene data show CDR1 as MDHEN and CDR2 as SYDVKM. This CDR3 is CASSQLYEQYF. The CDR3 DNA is TGTGCCAGCAGTCAACTCTACGAGCAGTACTTC.

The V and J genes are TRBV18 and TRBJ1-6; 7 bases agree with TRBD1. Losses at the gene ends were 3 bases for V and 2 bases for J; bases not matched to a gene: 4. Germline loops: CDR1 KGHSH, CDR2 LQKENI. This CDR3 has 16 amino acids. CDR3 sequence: CASSPTGPPYNSPLHF. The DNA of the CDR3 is TGTGCCAGCTCACCGACAGGGCCTCCCTATAATTCACCCCTCCACTTT.

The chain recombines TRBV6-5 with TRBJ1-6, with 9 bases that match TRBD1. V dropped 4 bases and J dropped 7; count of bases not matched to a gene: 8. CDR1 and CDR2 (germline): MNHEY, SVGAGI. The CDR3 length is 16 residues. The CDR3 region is CASSLATGTGNSPLHF. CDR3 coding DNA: TGTGCCAGCAGTTTAGCCACCGGGACAGGGAATTCACCCCTCCACTTT.

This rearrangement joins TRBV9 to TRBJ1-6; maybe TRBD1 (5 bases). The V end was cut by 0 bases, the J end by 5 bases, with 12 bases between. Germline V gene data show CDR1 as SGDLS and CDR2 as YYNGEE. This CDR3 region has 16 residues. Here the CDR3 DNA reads TGTGCCAGCAGCGTAGATCCGGGGGGTGATAATTCACCCCTCCACTTT. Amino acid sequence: CASSVDPGGDNSPLHF.

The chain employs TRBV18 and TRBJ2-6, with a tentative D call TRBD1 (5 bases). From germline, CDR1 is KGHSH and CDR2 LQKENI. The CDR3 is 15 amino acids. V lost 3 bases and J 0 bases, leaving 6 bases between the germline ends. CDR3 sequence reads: CASSPTGSGANVLTF. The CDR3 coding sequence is TGTGCCAGCTCACCTACAGGCTCTGGGGCCAACGTCCTGACTTTC.

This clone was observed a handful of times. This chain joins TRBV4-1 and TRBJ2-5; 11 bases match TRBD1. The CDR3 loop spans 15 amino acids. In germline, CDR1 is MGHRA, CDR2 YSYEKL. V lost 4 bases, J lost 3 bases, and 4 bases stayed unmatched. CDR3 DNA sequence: TGCGCCAGCAGCCCGGACAGGGGGCGAGAAGAGACCCAGTACTTC. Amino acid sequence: CASSPDRGREETQYF.

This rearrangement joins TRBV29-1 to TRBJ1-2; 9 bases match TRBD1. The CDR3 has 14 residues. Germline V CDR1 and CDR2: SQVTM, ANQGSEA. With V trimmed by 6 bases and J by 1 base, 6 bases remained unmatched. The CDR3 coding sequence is TGCAGCGTGACACGGACAGGGGATAACTATGGCTACACCTTC. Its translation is CSVTRTGDNYGYTF.

The CDR3 region is CASSDPSTGNQPQHF. The CDR3 DNA is TGTGCCAGCAGTGACCCGTCGACAGGCAATCAGCCCCAGCATTTT. The rearrangement joins TRBV25-1 to TRBJ1-5; possible D gene TRBD1, 5 bases. The CDR3 contains 15 residues. The V end lost 3 bases, the J end lost 2 bases, and 11 bases lay between the germline ends. Per the germline V gene, CDR1 is MGHDK and CDR2 is SYGVNS.

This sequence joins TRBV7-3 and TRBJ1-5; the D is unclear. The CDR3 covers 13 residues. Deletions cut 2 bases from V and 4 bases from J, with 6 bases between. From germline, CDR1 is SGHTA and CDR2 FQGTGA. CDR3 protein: CASSLSSNQPQHF. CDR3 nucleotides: TGTGCCAGCAGCTTATCCAGTAATCAGCCCCAGCATTTT. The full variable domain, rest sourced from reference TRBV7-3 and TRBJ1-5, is GAGVSQTPSNKVTEKGKYVELRCDPISGHTALYWYRQSLGQGPEFLIYFQGTGAADDSGLPNDRFFAVRPEGSVSTLKIQRTERGDSAVYLCASSLSSNQPQHFGDGTRLSIL.

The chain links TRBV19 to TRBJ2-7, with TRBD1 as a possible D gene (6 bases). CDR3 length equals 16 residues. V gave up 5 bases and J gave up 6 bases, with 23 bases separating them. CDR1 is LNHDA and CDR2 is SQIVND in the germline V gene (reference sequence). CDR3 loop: CASSPSRDTFFGEQYF. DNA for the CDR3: TGTGCCAGTAGTCCGTCACGGGACACTTTCTTTGGCGAGCAGTACTTC.

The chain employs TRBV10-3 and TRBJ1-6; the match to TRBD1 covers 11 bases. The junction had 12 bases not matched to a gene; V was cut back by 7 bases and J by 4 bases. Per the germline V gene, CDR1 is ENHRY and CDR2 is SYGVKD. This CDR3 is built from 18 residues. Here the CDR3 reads CAINRDRGYALYNSPLHF. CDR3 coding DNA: TGTGCCATCAACAGGGACAGGGGGTACGCGCTTTATAATTCACCCCTCCACTTT.

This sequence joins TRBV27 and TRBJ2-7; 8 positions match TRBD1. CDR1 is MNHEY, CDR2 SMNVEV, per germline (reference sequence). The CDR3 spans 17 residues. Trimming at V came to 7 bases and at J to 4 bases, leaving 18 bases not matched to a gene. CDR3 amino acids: CASTVNLGRDRLYEQYF. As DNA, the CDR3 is TGTGCCAGCACCGTGAACCTGGGTCGGGACAGGTTGTACGAGCAGTACTTC.

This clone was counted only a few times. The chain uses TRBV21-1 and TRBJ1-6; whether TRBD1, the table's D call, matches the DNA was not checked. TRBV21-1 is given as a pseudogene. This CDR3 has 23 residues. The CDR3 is CASSKYLNPNCVIWAGENSPLHF. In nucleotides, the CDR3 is TGTGCCAGCAGCAAATATCTGAATCCGAATTGTGTGATTTGGGCAGGGGAAAATTCACCCCTCCACTTT.